A single sample gave rise to the 32 T cell receptor beta chains below, sequenced in a study of blood T cell repertoires in COVID-19. Profiled with immunoSEQ multiplex PCR; TCRdb holds only in-frame clones, not every one. Among under 200,000 clones, roughly 90% were seen once, and the ten largest hold around 1.7%. Material for sequencing was peripheral blood. The source is a man aged 18 to 29 with active or convalescent COVID-19.

The chain joins TRBV25-1 to TRBJ2-3; D is possibly TRBD2 (6 bases). The V and J ends lost 5 bases and 0 bases respectively, with 15 bases between them. The CDR3 totals 16 residues. Germline CDR1 and CDR2: MGHDK and SYGVNS. For the CDR3, the DNA is TGTGCCAGCAGTTCTCTAGCGCCTACTAGCACAGATACGCAGTATTTT. Its translation: CASSSLAPTSTDTQYF.

The chain uses TRBV4-2 and TRBJ2-7; D might be TRBD2 (6 bases). The CDR3 extends over 16 amino acids. Trimming left V 0 bases short and J 5 bases short, with 17 bases between. Germline assignment: CDR1 LGHNA and CDR2 YNFKEQ. The CDR3 here is CASSQDFGGRTDEQYF. The CDR3 DNA reads as TGTGCCAGCAGCCAAGATTTCGGGGGAAGGACGGACGAGCAGTACTTC.

This chain connects TRBV5-1 to TRBJ2-1, with TRBD2 identical over 7 bases. V was pared by 7 bases and J by 2 bases, with 9 bases of the junction left unmatched. The germline V gene encodes CDR1 SGHRS and CDR2 YFSETQ. The CDR3 covers 15 residues. CDR3 in DNA: TGCGCCAGCGGCATTAGTGGGGGGGCCTACAATGAGCAGTTCTTC. It codes for CASGISGGAYNEQFF. The whole variable domain, filled in from reference TRBV5-1 and TRBJ2-1, reads KAGVTQTPRYLIKTRGQQVTLSCSPISGHRSVSWYQQTPGQGLQFLFEYFSETQRNKGNFPGRFSGRQFSNSRSEMNVSTLELGDSALYLCASGISGGAYNEQFFGPGTRLTVL.

The CDR3 region has the DNA TGTGCCAGCAGTGTGAACATGAACACTGAAGCTTTCTTT. It codes for CASSVNMNTEAFF. V and J are TRBV12-3 or TRBV12-4 and TRBJ1-1, with unresolved D. The CDR3 contains 13 residues. V was shortened by 5 bases and J by 0 bases, with 7 bases between the two germline ends.

This chain joins TRBV6-2 or TRBV6-3 and TRBJ2-1, with 7 bases lining up with TRBD2. The CDR3 has 17 amino acids. Trimming took 0 bases from V and 9 from J; bases not matched to a gene: 14. The germline CDR1 and CDR2 sequences are MNHEY and SVGEGT. The CDR3 region is CASSYSSWREIAGEQFF. The CDR3 region has the DNA TGTGCCAGCAGTTACTCGAGTTGGCGGGAGATCGCTGGTGAGCAGTTCTTC.

The DNA for the CDR3 is TGTGCCAGCTCACCAGCGGCAGGGGATAGCAATCAGCCCCAGCATTTT. This encodes CASSPAAGDSNQPQHF. V is TRBV18 and J is TRBJ1-5; maybe TRBD1 (6 bases). This CDR3 is 16 amino acids long. V dropped 2 bases and J dropped 0 bases, with 11 bases sitting between them. Looked up from germline, CDR1 is KGHSH and CDR2 is LQKENI.

The CDR3 loop is CASSQGRLSSYEQYF. CDR3 coding DNA: TGTGCCAGCAGCCAAGGGAGGTTGAGCTCCTACGAGCAGTACTTC. The chain joins TRBV3-1 (or the pseudogene TRBV3-2) to TRBJ2-7; possible D gene TRBD2, 5 bases. V was trimmed by 1 base and J by 0 bases, leaving 10 bases between them. The CDR3 extends over 15 amino acids. CDR1 is LGHDT and CDR2 is YNNKEL in the germline V gene (reference sequence).

The genes are TRBV3-1 (or the pseudogene TRBV3-2) and TRBJ2-5; 7 nucleotides align to TRBD2. The CDR3 length is 14 residues. Losses at the gene ends were 5 bases for V and 2 bases for J; bases not matched to a gene: 5. Looked up from germline, CDR1 is LGHDT and CDR2 is YNNKEL (reference sequence). CDR3 DNA: TGTGCCAGCAGCTACGGGGGGTGGCAAGAGACCCAGTACTTC. The encoded protein is CASSYGGWQETQYF.

The rearrangement uses TRBV19 and TRBJ2-1; 9 nucleotides agree with TRBD2. The CDR3 sequence is 16 residues long. Germline values: CDR1 LNHDA, CDR2 SQIVND (reference sequence). V gave up 8 bases and J gave up 2 bases; unmatched junction bases: 10. Here the CDR3 DNA reads TGTGCCAGTGCGCGCCCGGGACTAGCAACCTACAATGAGCAGTTCTTC. Protein product: CASARPGLATYNEQFF.

This clone occurred once. The chain uses TRBV6-5 and TRBJ1-5; 10 nucleotides match TRBD1. The CDR3 runs 15 residues. Germline CDR1 reads MNHEY; CDR2 reads SVGAGI. Here the CDR3 reads CVRGDRGWRNQPQHF. The CDR3 DNA is TGTGTCAGGGGGGACAGGGGTTGGCGCAATCAGCCCCAGCATTTT.

The J gene is TRBJ1-1, the V gene TRBV7-2; D is undetermined. The V end was cut by 3 bases, the J end by 0 bases, with 11 bases between. Germline assignment: CDR1 SGHTA and CDR2 FQGNSA. CDR3 length equals 15 residues. CDR3 protein: CASSLNSPMNTEAFF. In DNA form, the CDR3 reads TGTGCCAGCAGCTTGAACAGCCCCATGAACACTGAAGCTTTCTTT. Looking up the rest from reference TRBV7-2 and TRBJ1-1 gives the full variable domain: GAGVSQSPSNKVTEKGKDVELRCDPISGHTALYWYRQSLGQGLEFLIYFQGNSAPDKSGLPSDRFSAERTGGSVSTLTIQRTQQEDSAVYLCASSLNSPMNTEAFFGQGTRLTVV.

The chain recombines TRBV6-5 with TRBJ2-1; 8 bases agree with TRBD2. CDR1 is MNHEY and CDR2 is SVGAGI in the germline V gene. This CDR3 has 15 amino acids. V lost 6 bases, J lost 5 bases, and 9 bases stayed unmatched. CDR3 DNA: TGTGCCAGCAGGGTGGTACTAGCGGCAAACAATGAGCAGTTCTTC. Amino acids: CASRVVLAANNEQFF.

The chain carries TRBV14 and TRBJ1-6, with D hard to call. The V end was cut by 1 base, the J end by 7 bases, with 5 bases between. The CDR3 sequence is 13 residues long. Per germline, CDR1 SGHDN and CDR2 FVKESK. For the CDR3, the DNA is TGTGCCAGCAGCCAAGCACAGAATTCACCCCTCCACTTT. Translating it yields CASSQAQNSPLHF.

The genes are TRBV4-1 and TRBJ2-3, with D tentatively TRBD2 (5 bases). Trimming took off 2 bases at V and 3 bases at J, with 15 bases between the two ends. This CDR3 has 16 residues. The germline CDR1 and CDR2 sequences are MGHRA and YSYEKL. CDR3 coding DNA: TGCGCCAGCAGCCAACCGTCGGGGTTGGGGACAGATACGCAGTATTTT. This sequence encodes CASSQPSGLGTDTQYF.

This sequence joins TRBV9 and TRBJ1-2, with TRBD1 as a possible D gene (5 bases). V dropped 3 bases and J dropped 3 bases, with 12 bases sitting between them. The CDR3 length is 14 residues. The germline CDR1 and CDR2 sequences are SGDLS and YYNGEE. The CDR3 nucleotides read TGTGCCAGCAGCGGTACACAGGACCACTATGGCTACACCTTC. It encodes CASSGTQDHYGYTF. Drawing the rest from reference TRBV9 and TRBJ1-2, the complete variable domain is DSGVTQTPKHLITATGQRVTLRCSPRSGDLSVYWYQQSLDQGLQFLIQYYNGEERAKGNILERFSAQQFPDLHSELNLSSLELGDSALYFCASSGTQDHYGYTFGSGTRLTVV.

The chain employs TRBV6-2 or TRBV6-3 and TRBJ1-2, with D perhaps matching TRBD1 (6 bases). The germline V gene has CDR1 MNHEY and CDR2 SVGEGT. Trimming stripped 7 bases from V and 2 bases from J, with 14 bases between. The CDR3 is 14 residues long. The DNA for the CDR3 is TGTGCCAGCATCCCAGCCGGGACAAACTATGGCTACACCTTC. It specifies CASIPAGTNYGYTF.

V gene TRBV19 combines with J gene TRBJ1-3; 10 nucleotides agree with TRBD1. Looked up from germline, CDR1 is LNHDA and CDR2 is SQIVND (reference sequence). The CDR3 extends over 16 amino acids. V lost 7 bases to trimming and J lost 2 bases; unmatched junction nucleotides: 8. CDR3 sequence reads: CASKDRGRRPGNTIYF. Here the CDR3 DNA reads TGTGCCAGTAAAGACAGGGGGCGCCGCCCTGGAAACACCATATATTTT.

The V and J genes are TRBV14 and TRBJ2-7; 7 bases line up with TRBD1. The germline V gene has CDR1 SGHDN and CDR2 FVKESK. The V and J ends lost 0 bases and 3 bases, in that order; junction bases with no gene match: 2. This CDR3 spans 14 amino acids. This chain's CDR3 is CASSQEWDSYEQYF. The CDR3 bases are TGTGCCAGCAGCCAAGAATGGGACAGCTACGAGCAGTACTTC.

The DNA for the CDR3 is TGTGCCTGGAGTTTCGGACAGGCTAATGAAAAACTGTTTTTT. It codes for CAWSFGQANEKLFF. The gene calls are TRBV30 and TRBJ1-4, with 7 positions matching TRBD1. Per germline, CDR1 GTSNPN and CDR2 SVGIG (reference sequence). The CDR3 runs 14 residues. With V trimmed by 2 bases and J by 3 bases, 3 bases remained unmatched.

The chain recombines TRBV28 with TRBJ1-2; 7 nucleotides agree with TRBD1. The V and J ends lost 11 bases and 1 base, in that order; junction bases with no gene match: 4. The V gene's germline CDR1 is MDHEN and CDR2 SYDVKM. This CDR3 is built from 12 residues. The CDR3, as DNA: TGTGCCTCCCAGGGGGTTAACTATGGCTACACCTTC. Translated: CASQGVNYGYTF.

J is TRBJ1-6 and V is TRBV5-1, with D possibly TRBD1 on 6 matching bases. CDR1 is SGHRS, CDR2 YFSETQ, per germline. The V and J ends lost 1 base and 10 bases respectively, with 21 bases between them. The CDR3 sequence is 17 residues long. The CDR3 sequence: CASSLMPATGIGSPLHF. The CDR3 DNA reads as TGCGCCAGCAGCTTGATGCCGGCTACAGGGATAGGGTCACCCCTCCACTTT.

The sample holds a few counts of this clone. V gene TRBV7-9 combines with J gene TRBJ1-2; no clear D gene. The V gene's germline CDR1 is SEHNR and CDR2 FQNEAQ (reference sequence). V lost 3 bases and J lost 8, with 10 bases in between. This CDR3 spans 12 amino acids. CDR3 residues: CASSFFPQGYTF. CDR3 DNA sequence: TGTGCCAGCAGCTTTTTCCCCCAGGGCTACACCTTC.

The chain combines TRBV3-1 (or the pseudogene TRBV3-2) with TRBJ2-7; D not resolved. Germline V gene data show CDR1 as LGHDT and CDR2 as YNNKEL (reference sequence). Trimming stripped 4 bases from V and 4 bases from J, with 14 bases between. The CDR3 consists of 14 residues. CDR3 coding DNA: TGTGCCAGCAGCCTCCGGGTGGGTACATACGAGCAGTACTTC. Protein sequence: CASSLRVGTYEQYF.

The chain recombines TRBV6-5 with TRBJ1-2; weak D call: TRBD1 (5 bases). The V gene's germline CDR1 is MNHEY and CDR2 SVGAGI. The CDR3 has 15 amino acids. With 2 bases removed from V and 0 bases from J, the gap between germline ends came to 10 bases. CDR3 bases: TGTGCCAGCAGTTACCCGACAGACACTAACTATGGCTACACCTTC. Amino acids: CASSYPTDTNYGYTF.

The chain carries TRBV3-1 (or the pseudogene TRBV3-2) and TRBJ2-7, with 9 bases aligning to TRBD1. Germline V gives CDR1 LGHDT, CDR2 YNNKEL (reference sequence). There are 19 residues in the CDR3. J was trimmed by 1 base and V by 4 bases; bases with no gene match: 17. For the CDR3, the DNA is TGTGCCAGCAGCCCCCCCTCTGGGGGGACAGGGATAAGATCCTACGAGCAGTACTTC. The encoded protein is CASSPPSGGTGIRSYEQYF.

The chain uses TRBV28 and TRBJ1-6; 8 bases line up with TRBD1. V gave up 1 base and J gave up 12 bases; unmatched junction bases: 8. The germline V gene encodes CDR1 MDHEN and CDR2 SYDVKM. The CDR3 loop spans 15 amino acids. CDR3 sequence: CASSLSQGAQKPLHF. CDR3 DNA sequence: TGTGCCAGCAGTTTATCCCAGGGGGCGCAGAAACCCCTCCACTTT.

The chain links TRBV7-9 to TRBJ2-5; 7 bases match TRBD1. The CDR3 runs 13 residues. Germline CDR1 and CDR2: SEHNR and FQNEAQ (reference sequence). V lost 5 bases and J lost 4; bases outside the gene matches: 4. In DNA, the CDR3 is TGTGCCAGCAGCCGTGGACAGGTAGAGACCCAGTACTTC. Encoded protein: CASSRGQVETQYF.

The rearrangement joins TRBV11-2 to TRBJ1-1, with D possibly matching TRBD1 (6 bases). The CDR3 consists of 15 residues. Trimming stripped 5 bases from V and 1 base from J, with 14 bases between. Looked up from germline, CDR1 is SGHAT and CDR2 is FQNNGV. In nucleotides, the CDR3 is TGTGCCAGCAGCAAGCCGGGACATAAGAACACTGAAGCTTTCTTT. It specifies CASSKPGHKNTEAFF. Full variable domain (missing parts from reference TRBV11-2 and TRBJ1-1): EAGVAQSPRYKIIEKRQSVAFWCNPISGHATLYWYQQILGQGPKLLIQFQNNGVVDDSQLPKDRFSAERLKGVDSTLKIQPAKLEDSAVYLCASSKPGHKNTEAFFGQGTRLTVV.

V and J are TRBV6-5 and TRBJ2-7; 8 nucleotides line up with TRBD2. The CDR3 has 13 residues. After removal of 5 bases from V and 3 bases from J, the junction contained 3 bases not matched to a gene. Germline V gives CDR1 MNHEY, CDR2 SVGAGI. The CDR3 here is CASSTGTSYEQYF. CDR3 in DNA: TGTGCCAGCAGTACCGGGACTAGCTACGAGCAGTACTTC.

This chain connects TRBV11-1 to TRBJ1-1; 10 bases line up with TRBD1. With V trimmed by 4 bases and J by 3 bases, 5 bases remained unmatched. Germline-derived CDR1 and CDR2 are SGHAT and FQDESV (reference sequence). This CDR3 has 15 amino acids. The CDR3 here is CASSWGQGRDTEAFF. The DNA of the CDR3 is TGTGCCAGCAGCTGGGGACAGGGGAGGGACACTGAAGCTTTCTTT. Combining the CDR3 with reference TRBV11-1 and TRBJ1-1 gives the whole variable domain EAEVAQSPRYKITEKSQAVAFWCDPISGHATLYWYRQILGQGPELLVQFQDESVVDDSQLPKDRFSAERLKGVDSTLKIQPAELGDSAMYLCASSWGQGRDTEAFFGQGTRLTVV.

J is TRBJ2-1 and V is TRBV21-1; the table calls TRBD2, which could not be checked here. TRBV21-1 is a recognized pseudogene. The CDR3 is 14 residues long. This chain's CDR3 is CASSPRGTDNEQFF. CDR3 DNA sequence: TGTGCCAGCAGCCCCCGAGGGACTGACAATGAGCAGTTCTTC.

J is TRBJ1-1 and V is TRBV6-6; D ambiguous. CDR1 is MNHNY and CDR2 is SVGAGI in the germline V gene (reference sequence). Trimming took off 8 bases at V and 1 base at J, with 2 bases between the two ends. The CDR3 is 10 residues long. CDR3 sequence reads: CASQNTEAFF. DNA for the CDR3: TGTGCCAGCCAGAACACTGAAGCTTTCTTT.